The T cell receptor beta chain described here comes from a study of molecular identifiers for immune sequencing clone quantification. Trimming took off 10 bases at V and 1 base at J, with 19 bases between the two ends. CDR1 SNHLY and CDR2 FYNNEI come from the germline V gene. This CDR3 contains 15 residues. TCRdb reprocessed the PCR reads with MiXCR, giving one entry per CDR3 protein. The sample includes under 600,000 distinct CDR3 sequences, around a fifth of them seen just once. The source of this sequence is a human donor in good health. Some libraries in this study had Jurkat cell RNA spiked in. The chain combines TRBV2 with TRBJ1-1, with a weak D call TRBD1 (5 bases). The sample was naive CD8+ T cells from blood, with Jurkat cell RNA spiked in. Noted subset: FACS-sorted CD8+CD4-CCR7+CD45RA+ naive T cells. The DNA of the CDR3 is TGTGCCATCTTAAGGTTGGACACCCCGAACACTGAAGCTTTCTTT. Translation gives CAILRLDTPNTEAFF.